This T cell receptor (beta chain) was identified in a study of OX40 agonist ivuxolimab in advanced cancers. Whole-study context: Earlier treatment with anti-PD-1, anti-PD-L1 or anti-CTLA-4 was permitted, and 30% to 40% had received some. Partial responses were achieved by three patients: one hepatocellular carcinoma, two cutaneous melanoma.

CDR3 size: 13 residues. The V gene's germline CDR1 is GTSNPN and CDR2 SVGIG (reference sequence). V gave up 2 bases and J gave up 4 bases, with 11 bases separating them. Profiled with immunoSEQ multiplex PCR; TCRdb holds only in-frame clones, not every one. The data hold tens of thousands of clones, with 79% observed a single time. To note about this clone: The antigen is not known.

Study-level points and caveats: CD4+ and CD8+ blood T cells expanded clonally by week 6 at 0.1 to 3.0 mg/kg.

Patients had blood sampled at baseline and again on cycle 4 day 1 and cycle 7 day 1. This specimen consisted of CD4+ or CD8+ T cells sorted from blood, obtained in a trial of the OX40 agonist ivuxolimab. The sequence was collected from an adult with an advanced solid tumor such as melanoma, head and neck, liver or kidney cancer. The rearrangement joins TRBV30 to TRBJ1-2, with a weak D call TRBD1 (6 bases). The CDR3 bases are TGTGCCTGGAGTTTTGGACAGACCTATGGCTACACCTTC. Translating gives CAWSFGQTYGYTF.